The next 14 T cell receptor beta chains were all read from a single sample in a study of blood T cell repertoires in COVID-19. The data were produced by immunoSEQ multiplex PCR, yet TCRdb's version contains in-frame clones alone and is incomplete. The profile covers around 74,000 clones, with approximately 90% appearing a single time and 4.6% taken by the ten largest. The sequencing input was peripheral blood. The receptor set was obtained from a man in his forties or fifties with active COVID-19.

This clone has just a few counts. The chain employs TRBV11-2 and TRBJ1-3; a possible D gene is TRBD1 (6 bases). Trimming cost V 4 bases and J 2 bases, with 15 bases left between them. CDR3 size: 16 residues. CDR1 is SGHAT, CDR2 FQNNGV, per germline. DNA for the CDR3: TGTGCCAGCAGCTCCCCGGCGGGGGCAGCTGGAAACACCATATATTTT. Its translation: CASSSPAGAAGNTIYF.

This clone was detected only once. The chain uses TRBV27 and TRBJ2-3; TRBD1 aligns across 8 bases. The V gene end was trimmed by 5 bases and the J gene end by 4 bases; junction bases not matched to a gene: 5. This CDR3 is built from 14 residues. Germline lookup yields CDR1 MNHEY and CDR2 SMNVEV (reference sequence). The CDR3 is CASSRTGWADTQYF. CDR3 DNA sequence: TGTGCCAGCAGTAGGACAGGGTGGGCAGATACGCAGTATTTT.

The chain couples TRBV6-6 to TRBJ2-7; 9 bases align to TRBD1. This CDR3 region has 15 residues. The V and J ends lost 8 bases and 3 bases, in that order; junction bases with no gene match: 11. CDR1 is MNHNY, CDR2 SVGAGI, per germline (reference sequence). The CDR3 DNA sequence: TGTGCCAGCGGGGGGGTCGGGACAGGGAACTACGAGCAGTACTTC. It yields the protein CASGGVGTGNYEQYF.

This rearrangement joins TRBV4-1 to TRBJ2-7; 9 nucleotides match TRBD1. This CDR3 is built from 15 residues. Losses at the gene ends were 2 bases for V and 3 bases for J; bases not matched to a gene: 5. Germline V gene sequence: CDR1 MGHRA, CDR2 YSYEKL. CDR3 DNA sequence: TGCGCCAGCAGCCAACTCCCGGGACAGGGCTACGAGCAGTACTTC. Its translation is CASSQLPGQGYEQYF.

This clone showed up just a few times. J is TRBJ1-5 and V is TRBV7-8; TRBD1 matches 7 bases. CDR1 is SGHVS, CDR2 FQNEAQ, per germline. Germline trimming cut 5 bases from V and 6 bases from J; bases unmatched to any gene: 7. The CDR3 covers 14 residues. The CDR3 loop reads CASSPRQGVQPQHF. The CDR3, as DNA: TGTGCCAGCAGCCCGAGACAGGGCGTTCAGCCCCAGCATTTT.

The CDR3 is CASSPLFVGDSGTGELFF. The CDR3, as DNA: TGTGCCAGCAGCCCCCTTTTCGTGGGTGACTCGGGGACCGGGGAGCTGTTTTTT. V is TRBV7-9 and J is TRBJ2-2; D may be TRBD2 (5 bases). V was pared by 5 bases and J by 5 bases, with 24 bases between. This CDR3 region has 18 residues. Germline values: CDR1 SEHNR, CDR2 FQNEAQ (reference sequence).

In DNA form, the CDR3 reads TGTGCCAGCAGCACTAGGGGACAATACGGGGAGCTGTTTTTT. This codes for CASSTRGQYGELFF. The V call is TRBV11-1, the J call TRBJ2-2, with D maybe TRBD1 (6 bases). CDR1 is SGHAT, CDR2 FQDESV, per germline (reference sequence). V was clipped by 5 bases and J by 7 bases, with 14 bases between them. This CDR3 is built from 14 residues.

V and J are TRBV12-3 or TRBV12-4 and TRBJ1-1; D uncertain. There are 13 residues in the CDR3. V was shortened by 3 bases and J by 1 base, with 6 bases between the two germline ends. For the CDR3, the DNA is TGTGCCAGCAGTTTGACTCGGAACACTGAAGCTTTCTTT. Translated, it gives CASSLTRNTEAFF.

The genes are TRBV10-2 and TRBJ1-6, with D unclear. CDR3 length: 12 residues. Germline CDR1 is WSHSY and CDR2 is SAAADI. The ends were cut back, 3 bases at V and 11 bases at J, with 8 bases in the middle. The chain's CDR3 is CASSDVRAPLHF. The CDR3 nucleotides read TGCGCCAGCAGTGATGTAAGAGCACCCCTCCACTTT.

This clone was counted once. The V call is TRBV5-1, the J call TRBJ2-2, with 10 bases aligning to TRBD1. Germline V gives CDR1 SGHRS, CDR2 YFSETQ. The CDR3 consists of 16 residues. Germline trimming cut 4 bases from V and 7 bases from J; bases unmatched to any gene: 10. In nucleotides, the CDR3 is TGCGCCAGCAGCCCACAGGGACAGGGGAAAATCGGGGAGCTGTTTTTT. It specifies CASSPQGQGKIGELFF.

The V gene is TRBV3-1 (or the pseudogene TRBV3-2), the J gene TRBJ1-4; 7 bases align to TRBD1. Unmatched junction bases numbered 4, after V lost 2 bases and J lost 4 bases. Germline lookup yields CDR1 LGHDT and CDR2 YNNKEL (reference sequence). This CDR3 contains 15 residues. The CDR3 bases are TGTGCCAGCAGCCAAAACCAGGGGGGTAATGAAAAACTGTTTTTT. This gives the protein CASSQNQGGNEKLFF.

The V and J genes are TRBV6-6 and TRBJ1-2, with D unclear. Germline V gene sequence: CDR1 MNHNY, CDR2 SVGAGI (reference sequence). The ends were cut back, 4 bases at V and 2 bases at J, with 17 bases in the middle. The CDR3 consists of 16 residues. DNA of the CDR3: TGTGCCAGCAGTTTGAGTGGTTCGGTGGGCAACTATGGCTACACCTTC. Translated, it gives CASSLSGSVGNYGYTF.

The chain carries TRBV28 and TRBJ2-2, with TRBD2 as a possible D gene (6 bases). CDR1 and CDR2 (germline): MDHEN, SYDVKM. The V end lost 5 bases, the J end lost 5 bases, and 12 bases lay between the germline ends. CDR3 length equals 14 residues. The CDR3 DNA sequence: TGTGCCAGCAGTCCATCGGGGGTGACCGGGGAGCTGTTTTTT. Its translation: CASSPSGVTGELFF.

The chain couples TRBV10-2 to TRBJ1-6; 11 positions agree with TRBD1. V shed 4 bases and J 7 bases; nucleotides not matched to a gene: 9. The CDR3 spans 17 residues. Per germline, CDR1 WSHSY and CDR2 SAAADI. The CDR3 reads CASSAGRGQGVNSPLHF. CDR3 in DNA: TGCGCCAGCAGTGCAGGGAGGGGACAGGGGGTAAATTCACCCCTCCACTTT.